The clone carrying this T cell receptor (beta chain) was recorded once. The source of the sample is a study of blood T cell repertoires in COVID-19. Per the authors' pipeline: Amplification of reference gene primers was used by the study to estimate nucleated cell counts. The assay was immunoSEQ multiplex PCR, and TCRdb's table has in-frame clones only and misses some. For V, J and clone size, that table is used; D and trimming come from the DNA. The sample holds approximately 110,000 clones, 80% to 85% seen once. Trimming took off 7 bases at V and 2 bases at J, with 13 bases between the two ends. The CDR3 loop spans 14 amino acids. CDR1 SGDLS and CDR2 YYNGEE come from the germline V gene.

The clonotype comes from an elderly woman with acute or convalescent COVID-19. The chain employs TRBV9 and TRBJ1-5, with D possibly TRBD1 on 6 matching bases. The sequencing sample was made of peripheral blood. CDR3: CASDRGAGNQPQHF. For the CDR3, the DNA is TGTGCCAGCGACCGGGGGGCAGGCAATCAGCCCCAGCATTTT.